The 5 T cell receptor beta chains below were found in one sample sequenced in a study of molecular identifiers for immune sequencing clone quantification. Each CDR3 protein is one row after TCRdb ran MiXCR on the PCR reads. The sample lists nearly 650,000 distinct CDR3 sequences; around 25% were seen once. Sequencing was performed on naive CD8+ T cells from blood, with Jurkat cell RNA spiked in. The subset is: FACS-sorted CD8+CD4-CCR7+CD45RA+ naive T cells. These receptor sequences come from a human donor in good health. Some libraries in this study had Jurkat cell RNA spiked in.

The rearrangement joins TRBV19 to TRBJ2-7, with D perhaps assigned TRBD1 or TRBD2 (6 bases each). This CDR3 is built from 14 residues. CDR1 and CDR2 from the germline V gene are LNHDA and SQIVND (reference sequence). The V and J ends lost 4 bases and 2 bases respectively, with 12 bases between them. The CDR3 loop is CASSTGGRPYEQYF. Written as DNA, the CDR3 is TGTGCCAGTAGTACCGGGGGCCGACCCTACGAGCAGTACTTC. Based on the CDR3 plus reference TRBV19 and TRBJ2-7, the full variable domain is DGGITQSPKYLFRKEGQNVTLSCEQNLNHDAMYWYRQDPGQGLRLIYYSQIVNDFQKGDIAEGYSVSREKKESFPLTVTSAQKNPTAFYLCASSTGGRPYEQYFGPGTRLTVT.

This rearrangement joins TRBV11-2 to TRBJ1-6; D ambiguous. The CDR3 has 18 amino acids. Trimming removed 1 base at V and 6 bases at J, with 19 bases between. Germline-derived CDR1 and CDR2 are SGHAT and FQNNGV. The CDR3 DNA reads TGTGCCAGCAGCTTAGGCAGGCCCCATTTTGGTTTTAATTCACCCCTCCACTTT. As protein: CASSLGRPHFGFNSPLHF.

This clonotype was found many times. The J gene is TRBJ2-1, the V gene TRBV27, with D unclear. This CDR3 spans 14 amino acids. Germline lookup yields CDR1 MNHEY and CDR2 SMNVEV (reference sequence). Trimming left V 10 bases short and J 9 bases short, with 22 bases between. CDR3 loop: CATKGTLTRPEQFF. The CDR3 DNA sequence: TGTGCCACCAAGGGAACTCTAACTCGGCCTGAGCAGTTCTTC.

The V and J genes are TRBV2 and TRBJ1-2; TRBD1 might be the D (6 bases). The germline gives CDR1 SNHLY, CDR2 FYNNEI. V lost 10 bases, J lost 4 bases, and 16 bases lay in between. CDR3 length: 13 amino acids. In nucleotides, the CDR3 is TGTGCCACCACCAGGGGATACCTCTATGGCTACACCTTC. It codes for CATTRGYLYGYTF.

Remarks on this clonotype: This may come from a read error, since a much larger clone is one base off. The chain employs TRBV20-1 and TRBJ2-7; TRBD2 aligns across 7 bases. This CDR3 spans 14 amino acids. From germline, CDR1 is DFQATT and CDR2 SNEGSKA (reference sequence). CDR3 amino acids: CGARDWASGYEQYF. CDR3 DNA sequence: TGCGGTGCTAGAGATTGGGCTAGCGGCTACGAGCAGTACTTC.